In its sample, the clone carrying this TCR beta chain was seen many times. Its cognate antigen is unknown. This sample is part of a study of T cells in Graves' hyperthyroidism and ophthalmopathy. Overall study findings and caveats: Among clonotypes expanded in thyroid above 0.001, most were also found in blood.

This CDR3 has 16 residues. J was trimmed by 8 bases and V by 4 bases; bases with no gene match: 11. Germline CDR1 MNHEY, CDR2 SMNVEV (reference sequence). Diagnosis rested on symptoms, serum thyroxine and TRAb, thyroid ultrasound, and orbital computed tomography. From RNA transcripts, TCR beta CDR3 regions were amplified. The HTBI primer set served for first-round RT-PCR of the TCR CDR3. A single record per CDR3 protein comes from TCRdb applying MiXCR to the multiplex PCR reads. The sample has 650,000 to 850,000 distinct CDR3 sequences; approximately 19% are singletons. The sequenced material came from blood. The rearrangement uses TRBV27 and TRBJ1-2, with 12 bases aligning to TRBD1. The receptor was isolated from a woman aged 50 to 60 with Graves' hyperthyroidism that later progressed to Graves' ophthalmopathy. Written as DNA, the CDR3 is TGTGCCAGCAGTTCAAACTGGGACAGGGGGCGCCGGGGCTACACCTTC. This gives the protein CASSSNWDRGRRGYTF.